This T cell receptor beta chain was captured by sequencing in a study of CD8 T cells in Susac syndrome. Random hexamers were used to reverse transcribe the RNA input (about 0.5 to 1 ug). TCRdb used MiXCR to reprocess the immunoSEQ multiplex PCR reads, holding one entry per CDR3 protein. This table holds 150,000 to 180,000 distinct CDR3 sequences, roughly 94% found once. The V gene end was trimmed by 2 bases and the J gene end by 5 bases; junction bases not matched to a gene: 7. This CDR3 has 15 residues. Germline CDR1 reads MNHEY; CDR2 reads SMNVEV (reference sequence). The receptor's source is a human donor with multiple sclerosis. This sequence joins TRBV27 and TRBJ2-3, with 7 bases that match TRBD2. The sample taken for sequencing was CD8+ T cells from PBMCs. CDR3 residues: CASSLVLAVGDTQYF. The CDR3 DNA reads TGTGCCAGCAGTTTAGTGCTAGCGGTCGGAGATACGCAGTATTTT.